The 9 T cell receptor beta chains below all came from one sample that was sequenced in a study of blood T cells in healthy people across ages. Through a sample-barcoded 5' primer and a J-beta primer mix, a second PCR was run for roughly 7 to 11 cycles. TCRdb reanalysed the 5' RACE reads using MiXCR and keeps one entry per CDR3 protein. The sample records hundreds of thousands of distinct CDR3 sequences, around 43% being singletons. Sequences were obtained from blood. The receptors were gathered from a man in his fifties or sixties in good health.

This clonotype was counted between two and nine times. The chain has TRBV27 and TRBJ1-6, with a weak D call TRBD1 (6 bases). Germline CDR1 and CDR2: MNHEY and SMNVEV (reference sequence). The ends were cut back, 4 bases at V and 6 bases at J, with 10 bases in the middle. The CDR3 spans 14 residues. CDR3 in DNA: TGTGCCAGCAGTTCGACAGGCGTTAATTCACCCCTCCACTTT. It encodes CASSSTGVNSPLHF.

The rearrangement uses TRBV7-3 and TRBJ2-1; 8 bases agree with TRBD1. The J call may be in error: the DNA end matches TRBJ2-7 better. Germline V gene data show CDR1 as SGHTA and CDR2 as FQGTGA. This CDR3 has 17 amino acids. This CDR3 is CASSLAGGLSSYNEQYF. The CDR3 coding sequence is TGTGCCAGCAGCTTAGCAGGGGGCCTTAGCTCCTACAATGAGCAGTACTTC.

The chain recombines TRBV28 with TRBJ2-5, with no clear D. The CDR3 has 10 amino acids. V dropped 8 bases and J dropped 13 bases, with 14 bases sitting between them. Germline V gene sequence: CDR1 MDHEN, CDR2 SYDVKM. This chain's CDR3 is CASRARFLYF. As DNA, the CDR3 is TGTGCCAGCCGCGCGAGGTTTCTGTACTTC.

J is TRBJ1-6 and V is TRBV7-2, with 8 bases identical to TRBD1. From germline, CDR1 is SGHTA and CDR2 FQGNSA. V lost 1 base to trimming and J lost 7 bases; unmatched junction nucleotides: 9. This CDR3 contains 17 residues. For the CDR3, the DNA is TGTGCCAGCAGCTTAGTACCCCAGGGGGCAGGAAATTCACCCCTCCACTTT. Its translation: CASSLVPQGAGNSPLHF.

The chain recombines TRBV6-5 with TRBJ2-2, with 8 bases that match TRBD2. With 4 bases clipped from V and 8 bases from J, the junction kept 18 bases outside the gene matches. From germline, CDR1 is MNHEY and CDR2 SVGAGI. This CDR3 region has 18 residues. This chain's CDR3 is CASSSRGLAGPFTGELFF. The CDR3 DNA follows: TGTGCCAGCAGTTCCCGCGGGTTAGCGGGGCCCTTCACTGGGGAGCTGTTTTTT.

The chain links TRBV7-2 to TRBJ2-7; 9 bases agree with TRBD2. The germline gives CDR1 SGHTA, CDR2 FQGNSA. After removal of 1 base from V and 2 bases from J, the junction contained 9 bases not matched to a gene. This CDR3 contains 17 residues. The chain's CDR3 is CASSLGFGGGGTYEQYF. The CDR3 DNA is TGTGCCAGCAGCTTAGGGTTCGGCGGGGGGGGGACCTACGAGCAGTACTTC.

The J gene is TRBJ2-7, the V gene TRBV7-2; no reliable D call. CDR1 is SGHTA and CDR2 is FQGNSA in the germline V gene. V was shortened by 5 bases and J by 3 bases, with 11 bases between the two germline ends. The CDR3 has 13 residues. The CDR3 coding sequence is TGTGCCAGCAGCCCCCGGGCAGACTACGAGCAGTACTTC. It codes for CASSPRADYEQYF.

J is TRBJ1-6 and V is TRBV18; possibly TRBD1 for D (6 bases). Germline CDR1 reads KGHSH; CDR2 reads LQKENI. Trimming left V 1 base short and J 5 bases short, with 15 bases between. The CDR3 spans 17 residues. In nucleotides, the CDR3 is TGTGCCAGCTCACCACTTCCCAGGGGAGGTAATAATTCACCCCTCCACTTT. Protein: CASSPLPRGGNNSPLHF. The whole variable domain, remainder taken from reference TRBV18 and TRBJ1-6, is NAGVMQNPRHLVRRRGQEARLRCSPMKGHSHVYWYRQLPEEGLKFMVYLQKENIIDESGMPKERFSAEFPKEGPSILRIQQVVRGDSAAYFCASSPLPRGGNNSPLHFGNGTRLTVT.

This clonotype was detected a few times. The chain carries TRBV7-2 and TRBJ2-5, with 9 nucleotides matching TRBD2. The tail of the sequence fits TRBJ2-7 better, so the J call may be wrong. The CDR3 contains 14 residues. Germline-derived CDR1 and CDR2 are SGHTA and FQGNSA. Here the CDR3 DNA reads TGTGCCAGCAGCTTCGGCGGGGGGGCTTACGAGCAGTACTTC. Protein product: CASSFGGGAYEQYF.